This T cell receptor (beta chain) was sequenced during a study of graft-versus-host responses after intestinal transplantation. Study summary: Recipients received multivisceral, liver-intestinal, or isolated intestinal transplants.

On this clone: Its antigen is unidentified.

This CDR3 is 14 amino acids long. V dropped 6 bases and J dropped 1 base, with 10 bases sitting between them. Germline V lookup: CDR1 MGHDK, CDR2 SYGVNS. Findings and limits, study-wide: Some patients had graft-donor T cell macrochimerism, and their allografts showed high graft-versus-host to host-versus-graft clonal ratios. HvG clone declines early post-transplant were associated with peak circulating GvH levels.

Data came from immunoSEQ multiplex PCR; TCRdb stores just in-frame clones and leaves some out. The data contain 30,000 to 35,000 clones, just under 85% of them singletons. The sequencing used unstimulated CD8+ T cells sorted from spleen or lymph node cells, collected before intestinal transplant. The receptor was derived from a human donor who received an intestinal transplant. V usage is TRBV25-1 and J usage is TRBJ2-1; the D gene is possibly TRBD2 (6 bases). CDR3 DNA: TGTGCCAGCAGAGACGGGAGTTCCTACAATGAGCAGTTCTTC. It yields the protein CASRDGSSYNEQFF.